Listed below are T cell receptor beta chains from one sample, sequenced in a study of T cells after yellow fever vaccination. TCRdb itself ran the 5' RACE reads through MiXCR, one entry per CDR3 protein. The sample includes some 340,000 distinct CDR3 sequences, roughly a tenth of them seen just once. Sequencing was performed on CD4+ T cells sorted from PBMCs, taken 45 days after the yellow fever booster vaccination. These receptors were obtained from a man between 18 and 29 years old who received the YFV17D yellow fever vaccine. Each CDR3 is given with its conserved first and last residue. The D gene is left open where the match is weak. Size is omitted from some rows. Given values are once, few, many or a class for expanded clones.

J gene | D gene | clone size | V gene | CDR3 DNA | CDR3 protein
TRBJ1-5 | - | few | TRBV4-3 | TGCGCCAGCAGCCTCACAGCTGGGGCCGGAAGCAATCAGCCCCAGCATTTT | CASSLTAGAGSNQPQHF
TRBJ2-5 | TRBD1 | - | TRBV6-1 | TGTGCCAGCAGTGGCCTTCTCCTCGGACAGGGCCAAGAGACCCAGTACTTC | CASSGLLLGQGQETQYF
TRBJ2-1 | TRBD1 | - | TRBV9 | TGTGCCAGCAGCGCGGACAGGGGGCTATACAATGAGCAGTTCTTC | CASSADRGLYNEQFF
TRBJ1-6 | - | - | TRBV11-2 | TGTGCCAGCAGCTTAGAGAGGGGTTTGTATAATTCACCCCTCCACTTT | CASSLERGLYNSPLHF
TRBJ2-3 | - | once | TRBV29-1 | TGCAGCGGAGAGGGTAAAGTCCCAGATACGCAGTATTTT | CSGEGKVPDTQYF
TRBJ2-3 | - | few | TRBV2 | TGTGCCAGCAGTGAACCGCGGGTGCAGGATACGCAGTATTTT | CASSEPRVQDTQYF
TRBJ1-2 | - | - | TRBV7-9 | TGTGCCAGCAGCTTATTCGGCAGGTCCGGGGACACCTTC | CASSLFGRSGDTF
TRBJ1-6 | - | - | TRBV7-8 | TGTGCCAGCAGCTCCGGGATCAATTCACCCCTCCACTTT | CASSSGINSPLHF
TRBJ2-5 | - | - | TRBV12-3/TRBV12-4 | TGTGCCAGTACCTCTACAGGCCTCGCTATTAGGGAGACCCAGTACTTC | CASTSTGLAIRETQYF
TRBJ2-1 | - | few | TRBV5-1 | TGCGCCAGCAGCTACCAGGGACGACAAGACAATGAGCAGTTCTTC | CASSYQGRQDNEQFF
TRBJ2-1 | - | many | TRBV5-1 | TGCGCCAGCAAGGGGCAGGGCCAGAGCAATGAGCAGTTCTTC | CASKGQGQSNEQFF
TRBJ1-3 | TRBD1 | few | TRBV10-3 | TGTGCCATCAGTCCCGGGACAGCCTCTGGAAACACCATATATTTT | CAISPGTASGNTIYF
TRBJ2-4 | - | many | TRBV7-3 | TGTGCCAGCAGCTTTGCAGGGGGGGACATTCAGTACTTC | CASSFAGGDIQYF
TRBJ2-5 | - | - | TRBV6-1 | TGTGCCAGCCGGTCGTCGTGGGGGGACGAGACCCAGTACTTC | CASRSSWGDETQYF
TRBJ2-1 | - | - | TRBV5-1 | TGCGCCAGCAGCCAAAACGCGGGGCATAACAATGAGCAGTTCTTC | CASSQNAGHNNEQFF
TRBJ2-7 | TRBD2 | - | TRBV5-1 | TGCGCCAGCAGCACCGGGACTAGCGGGGGGGTCTACGAGCAGTACTTC | CASSTGTSGGVYEQYF
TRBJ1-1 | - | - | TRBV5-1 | TGCGCCAGCAGCACCACCCCAAGCACTGAAGCTTTCTTT | CASSTTPSTEAFF
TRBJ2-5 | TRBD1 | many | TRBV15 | TGTGCCACCGGGGGACAGAACCAAGAGACCCAGTACTTC | CATGGQNQETQYF
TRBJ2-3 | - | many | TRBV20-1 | TGCAGTGCTAGAGAGCGGGCTGAGTGGACAGATACGCAGTATTTT | CSARERAEWTDTQYF
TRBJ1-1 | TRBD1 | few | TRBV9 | TGTGCCAGCAGCCCCCAGACAGGGGGAGGCACTGAAGCTTTCTTT | CASSPQTGGGTEAFF
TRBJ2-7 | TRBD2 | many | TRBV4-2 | TGTGCCAGCAGCCCCGAGCGGGGGGGCTCCTACGAGCAGTACTTC | CASSPERGGSYEQYF
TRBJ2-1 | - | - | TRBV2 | TGTGCCAGCAGTGGCCTAAATGAGCAGTTCTTC | CASSGLNEQFF
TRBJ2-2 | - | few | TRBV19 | TGTGCCAGTAGTATAGCCCAGGGGACCGGGGAGCTGTTTTTT | CASSIAQGTGELFF
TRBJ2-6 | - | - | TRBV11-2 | TGTGCCAGCGGACTGGGGTCTGGGGCCAACGTCCTGACTTTC | CASGLGSGANVLTF
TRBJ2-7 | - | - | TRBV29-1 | TGCAGCTGCACACAAACAGGGAACCACGAGCAGTACTTC | CSCTQTGNHEQYF
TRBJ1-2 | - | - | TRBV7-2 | TGTGCCAGCAGCTTAGAGGGCCCTCCGGCGACTAACTATGGCTACACCTTC | CASSLEGPPATNYGYTF
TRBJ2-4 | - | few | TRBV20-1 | TGCAGTGCTAGTGAGGGGTGGCGCAGGGGAAACATTCAGTACTTC | CSASEGWRRGNIQYF
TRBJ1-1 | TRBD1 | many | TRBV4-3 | TGCGCCAGCAGCCTGGAAACAGGGGGCACTGAAGCTTTCTTT | CASSLETGGTEAFF
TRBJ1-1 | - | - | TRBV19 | TGTGCCAGTAGTAAGGATGCAAGGACTGAAGCTTTCTTT | CASSKDARTEAFF
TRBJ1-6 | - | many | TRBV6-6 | TGTGCCAGCAGTTACGGGGAGCCCTATAATTCACCCCTCCACTTT | CASSYGEPYNSPLHF
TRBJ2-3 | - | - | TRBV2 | TGTGCCAGCAGTGCGAGAGTAGTCACAGATACGCAGTATTTT | CASSARVVTDTQYF
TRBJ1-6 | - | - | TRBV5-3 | TGTGCCAGAAGTCTTAGGGGCCGCTCCTATAATTCACCCCTCCACTTT | CARSLRGRSYNSPLHF
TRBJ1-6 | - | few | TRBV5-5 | TGTGCCAGCAGCTTGGTGGGGCCCTGGGATTCACCCCTCCACTTT | CASSLVGPWDSPLHF
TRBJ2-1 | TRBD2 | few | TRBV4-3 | TGCGCCAGCAGCCAAGATTTAGCGGGCCCCTACAATGAGCAGTTCTTC | CASSQDLAGPYNEQFF
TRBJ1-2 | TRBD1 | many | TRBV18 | TGTGCCAGCTCACTCTCGACAGGGGACCCTGGCTACACCTTC | CASSLSTGDPGYTF
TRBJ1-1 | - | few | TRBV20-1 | TGCAGTGCTAGAGGCGGCGGAAACACTGAAGCTTTCTTT | CSARGGGNTEAFF
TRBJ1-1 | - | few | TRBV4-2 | TGTGCCAGCAGAGAAGGCGGGGGCACTGAAGCTTTCTTT | CASREGGGTEAFF
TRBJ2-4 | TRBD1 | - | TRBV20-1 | TGCAGTGCTAACCACCCGAGTCGTCAGGGGGACAAAAACATTCAGTACTTC | CSANHPSRQGDKNIQYF
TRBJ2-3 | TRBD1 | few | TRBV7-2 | TGTGCCTCAACCCGACAGGGAAGTAACACAGATACGCAGTATTTT | CASTRQGSNTDTQYF
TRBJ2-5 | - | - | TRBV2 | TGTGCCAGCAGTGATCTGGCAGGGGAAGAGACCCAGTACTTC | CASSDLAGEETQYF
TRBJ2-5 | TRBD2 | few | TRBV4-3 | TGCGCCAGCAGCCCTAGCGGGGCACAAGAGACCCAGTACTTC | CASSPSGAQETQYF
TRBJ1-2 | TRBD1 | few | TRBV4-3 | TGCGCCAGCAGCCGAGGGACAGGCGATTATGGCTACACCTTC | CASSRGTGDYGYTF
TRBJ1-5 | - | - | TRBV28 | TGTGCCAGCAGCCCCGCGGGGGGCGATGTTCAGCCCCAGCATTTT | CASSPAGGDVQPQHF
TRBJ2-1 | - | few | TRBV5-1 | TGCGCCAGCAGCTGGGGGGACACAGACTACAATGAGCAGTTCTTC | CASSWGDTDYNEQFF
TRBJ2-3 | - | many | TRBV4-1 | TGCGCCAGCAGCCAAGGTCAGCGACGCACAGATACGCAGTATTTT | CASSQGQRRTDTQYF
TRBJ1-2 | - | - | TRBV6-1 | TGTGCCAGCAGTGAAGTCGGGGTTGGCTACACCTTC | CASSEVGVGYTF
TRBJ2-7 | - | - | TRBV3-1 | TGTGCCAGCAGCCAATCCCCGGGGCCCTACGAGCAGTACTTC | CASSQSPGPYEQYF
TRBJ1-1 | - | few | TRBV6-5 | TGTGCCAGCAGCCTCCTTACGAACACTGAAGCTTTCTTT | CASSLLTNTEAFF
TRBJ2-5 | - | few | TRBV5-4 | TGTGCCAGCAGCTCGGTCGGAACCGAGACCCAGTACTTC | CASSSVGTETQYF
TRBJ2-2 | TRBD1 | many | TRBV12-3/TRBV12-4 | TGTGCCAGCAGACCCCGACAGGGTGGGACCGGGGAGCTGTTTTTT | CASRPRQGGTGELFF
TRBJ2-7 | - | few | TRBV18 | TGTGCCAGCTCAGCTATACAGGGTAGGGCCTACGAGCAGTACTTC | CASSAIQGRAYEQYF
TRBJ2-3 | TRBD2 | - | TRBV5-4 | TGTGCCAGCAGCTTCATGGAGCGGGGGGGCACAGATACGCAGTATTTT | CASSFMERGGTDTQYF
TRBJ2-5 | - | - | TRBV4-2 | TGTGCCAGCAGCCAAGACAGGGGTCAAGAGACCCAGTACTTC | CASSQDRGQETQYF
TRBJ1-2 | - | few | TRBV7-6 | TGTGCCAGCAGCCCCCACGATGGGTTCTATGGCTACACCTTC | CASSPHDGFYGYTF
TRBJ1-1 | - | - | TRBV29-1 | TGCAGCGTAGCACCCCAGGGAAACACTGAAGCTTTCTTT | CSVAPQGNTEAFF
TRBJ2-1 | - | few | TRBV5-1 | TGCGCCAGCACCGAGGGCCTAATTTCCGGTGAGCAGTTCTTC | CASTEGLISGEQFF
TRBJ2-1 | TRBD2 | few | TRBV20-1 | TGCAGTGGCCGACTAGCGGGGGGGCGGAATGAGCAGTTCTTC | CSGRLAGGRNEQFF
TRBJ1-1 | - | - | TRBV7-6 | TGTGCCAGCAGCTCCACAGGACTAGAAGCTTTCTTT | CASSSTGLEAFF